This entry is about one T cell receptor (beta chain). The sample comes from a study of blood T cell repertoires in COVID-19. Overall study: Nucleic acid was either cDNA or gDNA, and it came from T cells, B-cell-depleted T cells, or PBMCs.

Per the original data handling: Estimates of nucleated cell counts were drawn from the amplification of reference gene primers. The repertoire was sequenced with immunoSEQ multiplex PCR; TCRdb's copy has only in-frame clones and lacks some. V, J and clone size are taken as reported in that table, and D and trimming were inferred from the DNA itself. Of over 90,000 clones in the sample, roughly 89% were seen once. Seattle enrolled patients during active infection and tracked them longitudinally. V lost 6 bases to trimming and J lost 1 base; unmatched junction nucleotides: 9. The CDR3 has 16 residues. Germline V CDR1 and CDR2: LNHDA, SQIVND (reference sequence).

The receptor was derived from a woman aged 50 to 60 with COVID-19, enrolled during active disease. The chain employs TRBV19 and TRBJ1-1; 9 bases line up with TRBD1. Sequencing was carried out using peripheral blood. CDR3 loop: CASSKLTGGRNTEAFF. CDR3 coding DNA: TGTGCCAGTAGCAAACTTACAGGGGGCAGGAACACTGAAGCTTTCTTT.